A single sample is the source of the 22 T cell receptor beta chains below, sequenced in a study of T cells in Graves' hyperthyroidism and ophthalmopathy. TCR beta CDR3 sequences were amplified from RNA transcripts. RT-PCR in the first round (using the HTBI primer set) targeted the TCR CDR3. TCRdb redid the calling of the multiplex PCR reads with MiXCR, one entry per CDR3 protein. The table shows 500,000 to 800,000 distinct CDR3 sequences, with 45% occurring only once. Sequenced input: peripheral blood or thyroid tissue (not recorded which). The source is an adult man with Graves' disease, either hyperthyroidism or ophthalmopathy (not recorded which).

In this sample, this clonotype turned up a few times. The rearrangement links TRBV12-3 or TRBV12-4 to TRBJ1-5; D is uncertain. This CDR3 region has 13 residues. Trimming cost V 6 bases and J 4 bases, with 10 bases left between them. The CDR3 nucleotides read TGTGCCAGCAGGCGGACTGAAAATCAGCCCCAGCATTTT. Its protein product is CASRRTENQPQHF.

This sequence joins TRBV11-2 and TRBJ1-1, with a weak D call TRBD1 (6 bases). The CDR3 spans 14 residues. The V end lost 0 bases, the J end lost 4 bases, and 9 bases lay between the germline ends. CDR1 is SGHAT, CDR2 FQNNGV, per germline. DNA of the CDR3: TGTGCCAGCAGCTTAGAAAGGGGGAGCACTGAAGCTTTCTTT. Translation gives CASSLERGSTEAFF.

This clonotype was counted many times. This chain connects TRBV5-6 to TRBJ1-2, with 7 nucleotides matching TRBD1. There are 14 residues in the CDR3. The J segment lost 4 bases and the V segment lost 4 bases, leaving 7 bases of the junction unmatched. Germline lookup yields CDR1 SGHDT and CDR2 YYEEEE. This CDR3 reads CASSDTQGSYGYTF. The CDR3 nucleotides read TGTGCCAGCAGCGACACACAGGGGAGCTATGGCTACACCTTC.

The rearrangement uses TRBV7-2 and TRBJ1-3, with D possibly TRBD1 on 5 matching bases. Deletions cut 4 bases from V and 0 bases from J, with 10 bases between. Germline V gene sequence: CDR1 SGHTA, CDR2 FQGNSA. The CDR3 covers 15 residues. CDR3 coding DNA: TGTGCCAGCAGCTCGAGACAGTACTCTGGAAACACCATATATTTT. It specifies CASSSRQYSGNTIYF.

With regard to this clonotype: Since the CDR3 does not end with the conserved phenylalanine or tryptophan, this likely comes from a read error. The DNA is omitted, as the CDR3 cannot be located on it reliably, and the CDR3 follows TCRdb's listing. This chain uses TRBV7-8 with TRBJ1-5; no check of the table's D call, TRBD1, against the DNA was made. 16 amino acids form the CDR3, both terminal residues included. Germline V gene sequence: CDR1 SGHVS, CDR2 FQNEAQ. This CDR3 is CASSLGGLRQISPSMV.

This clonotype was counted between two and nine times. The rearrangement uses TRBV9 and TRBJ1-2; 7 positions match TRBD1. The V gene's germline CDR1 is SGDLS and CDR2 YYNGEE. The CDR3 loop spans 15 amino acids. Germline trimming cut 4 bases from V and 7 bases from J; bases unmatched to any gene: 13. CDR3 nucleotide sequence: TGTGCCAGCAGCAGAGATGCAGGGGGTATTAGTGGCTACACCTTC. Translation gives CASSRDAGGISGYTF.

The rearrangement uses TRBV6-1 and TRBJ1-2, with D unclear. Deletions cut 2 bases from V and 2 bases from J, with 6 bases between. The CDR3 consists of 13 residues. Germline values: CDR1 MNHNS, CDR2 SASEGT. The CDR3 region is CASSELTNYGYTF. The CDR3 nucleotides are TGTGCCAGCAGTGAATTGACGAACTATGGCTACACCTTC.

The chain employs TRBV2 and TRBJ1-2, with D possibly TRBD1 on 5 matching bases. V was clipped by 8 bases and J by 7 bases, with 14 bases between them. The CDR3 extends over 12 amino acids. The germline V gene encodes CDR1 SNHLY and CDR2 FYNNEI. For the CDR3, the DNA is TGTGCCAGCGTAACGGGGGGTCGTGGCTACACCTTC. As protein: CASVTGGRGYTF.

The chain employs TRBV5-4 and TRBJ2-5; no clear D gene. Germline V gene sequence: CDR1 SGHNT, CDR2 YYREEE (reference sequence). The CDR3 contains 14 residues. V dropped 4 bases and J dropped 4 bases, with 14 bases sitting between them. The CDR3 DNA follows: TGTGCCAGCAGCCAAGAGGTCAGGCGAGAGACCCAGTACTTC. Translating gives CASSQEVRRETQYF.

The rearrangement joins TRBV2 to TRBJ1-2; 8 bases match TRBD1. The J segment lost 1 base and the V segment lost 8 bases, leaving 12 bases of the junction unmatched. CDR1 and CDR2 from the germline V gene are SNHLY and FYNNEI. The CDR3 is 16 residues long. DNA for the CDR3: TGTGCCAGCGCGTCCGGGACAGGAGCAAATAACTATGGCTACACCTTC. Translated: CASASGTGANNYGYTF.

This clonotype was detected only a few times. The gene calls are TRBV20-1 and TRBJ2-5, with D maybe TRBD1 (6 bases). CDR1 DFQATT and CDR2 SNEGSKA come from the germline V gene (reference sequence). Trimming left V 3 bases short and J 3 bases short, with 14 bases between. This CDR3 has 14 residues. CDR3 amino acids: CSAREDSHKETQYF. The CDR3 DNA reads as TGCAGTGCTAGGGAGGACAGCCATAAAGAGACCCAGTACTTC.

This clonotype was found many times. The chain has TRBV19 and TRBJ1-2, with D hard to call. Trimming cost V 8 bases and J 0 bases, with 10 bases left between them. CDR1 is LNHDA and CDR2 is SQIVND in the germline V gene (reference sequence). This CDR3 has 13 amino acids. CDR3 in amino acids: CASQRRPNYGYTF. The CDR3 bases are TGTGCCAGTCAGCGCCGACCTAACTATGGCTACACCTTC.

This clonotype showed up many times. In nucleotides, the CDR3 is TGTGCCATCAGTGAAGGGGACAAACACTATGGCTACACCTTC. Encoded protein: CAISEGDKHYGYTF. This chain links TRBV10-3 with TRBJ1-2, with D possibly matching TRBD1 (6 bases). The CDR3 is made up of 14 amino acids. The ends were cut back, 3 bases at V and 3 bases at J, with 11 bases in the middle. Germline CDR1 ENHRY, CDR2 SYGVKD.

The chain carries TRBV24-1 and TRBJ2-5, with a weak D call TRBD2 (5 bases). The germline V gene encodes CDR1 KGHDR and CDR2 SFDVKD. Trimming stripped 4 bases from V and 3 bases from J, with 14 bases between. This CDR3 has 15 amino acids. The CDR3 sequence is CATSEEDLAKETQYF. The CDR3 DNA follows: TGTGCCACCAGTGAAGAGGACTTGGCTAAAGAGACCCAGTACTTC.

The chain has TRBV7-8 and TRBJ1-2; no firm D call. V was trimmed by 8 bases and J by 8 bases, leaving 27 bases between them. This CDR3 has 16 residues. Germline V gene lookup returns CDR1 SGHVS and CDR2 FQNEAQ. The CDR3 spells CASSPGVGLEGIGYTF. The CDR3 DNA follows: TGTGCCAGCTCACCAGGTGTAGGCCTCGAGGGTATAGGCTACACCTTC.

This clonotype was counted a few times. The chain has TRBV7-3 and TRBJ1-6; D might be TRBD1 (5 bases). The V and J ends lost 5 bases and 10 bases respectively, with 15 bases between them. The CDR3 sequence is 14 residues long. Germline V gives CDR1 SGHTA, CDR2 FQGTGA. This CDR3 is CASSELAGFSPLHF. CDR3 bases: TGTGCCAGCAGCGAACTGGCAGGGTTCTCACCCCTCCACTTT.

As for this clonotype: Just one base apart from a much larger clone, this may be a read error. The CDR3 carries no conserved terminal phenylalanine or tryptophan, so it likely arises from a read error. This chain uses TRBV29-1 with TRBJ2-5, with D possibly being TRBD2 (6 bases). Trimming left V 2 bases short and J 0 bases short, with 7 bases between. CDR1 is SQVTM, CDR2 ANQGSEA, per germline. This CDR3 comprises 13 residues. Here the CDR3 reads CSVELANQETQYL. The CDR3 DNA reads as TGCAGCGTTGAACTAGCGAACCAAGAGACCCAGTACCTC.

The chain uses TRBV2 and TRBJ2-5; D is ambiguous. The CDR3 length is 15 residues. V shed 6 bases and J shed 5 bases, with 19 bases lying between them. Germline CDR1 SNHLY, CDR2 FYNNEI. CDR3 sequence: CASSVESGLEETQYF. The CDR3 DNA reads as TGTGCCAGCAGCGTTGAATCCGGGTTGGAGGAGACCCAGTACTTC.

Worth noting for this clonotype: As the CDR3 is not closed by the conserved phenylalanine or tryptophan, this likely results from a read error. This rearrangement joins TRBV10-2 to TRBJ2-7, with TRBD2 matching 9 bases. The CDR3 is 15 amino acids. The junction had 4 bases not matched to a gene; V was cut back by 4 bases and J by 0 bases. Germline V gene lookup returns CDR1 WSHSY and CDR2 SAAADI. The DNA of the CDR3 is TGCGCCAGCAGTGGACTAGCGGATGCCTCCTACGAGCAGTACCTC. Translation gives CASSGLADASYEQYL.

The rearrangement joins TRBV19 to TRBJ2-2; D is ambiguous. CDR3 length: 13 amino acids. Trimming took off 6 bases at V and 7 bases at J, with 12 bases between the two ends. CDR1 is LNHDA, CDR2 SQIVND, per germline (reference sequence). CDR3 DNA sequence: TGTGCCAGTAGGATAAGGCATGACGGGGAGCTGTTTTTT. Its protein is CASRIRHDGELFF.

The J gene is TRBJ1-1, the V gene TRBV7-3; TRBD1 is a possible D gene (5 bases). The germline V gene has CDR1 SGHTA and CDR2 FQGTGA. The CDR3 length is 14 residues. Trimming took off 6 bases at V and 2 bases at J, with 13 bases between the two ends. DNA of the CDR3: TGTGCCAGCAGTCAGGGTGCAGGTAACACTGAAGCTTTCTTT. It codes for CASSQGAGNTEAFF.

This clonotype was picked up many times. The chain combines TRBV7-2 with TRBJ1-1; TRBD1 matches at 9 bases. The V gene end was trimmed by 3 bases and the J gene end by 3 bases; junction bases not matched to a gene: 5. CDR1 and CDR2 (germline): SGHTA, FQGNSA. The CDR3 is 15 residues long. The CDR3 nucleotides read TGTGCCAGCAGCTTGATGGGACAGGGCTACACTGAAGCTTTCTTT. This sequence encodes CASSLMGQGYTEAFF.